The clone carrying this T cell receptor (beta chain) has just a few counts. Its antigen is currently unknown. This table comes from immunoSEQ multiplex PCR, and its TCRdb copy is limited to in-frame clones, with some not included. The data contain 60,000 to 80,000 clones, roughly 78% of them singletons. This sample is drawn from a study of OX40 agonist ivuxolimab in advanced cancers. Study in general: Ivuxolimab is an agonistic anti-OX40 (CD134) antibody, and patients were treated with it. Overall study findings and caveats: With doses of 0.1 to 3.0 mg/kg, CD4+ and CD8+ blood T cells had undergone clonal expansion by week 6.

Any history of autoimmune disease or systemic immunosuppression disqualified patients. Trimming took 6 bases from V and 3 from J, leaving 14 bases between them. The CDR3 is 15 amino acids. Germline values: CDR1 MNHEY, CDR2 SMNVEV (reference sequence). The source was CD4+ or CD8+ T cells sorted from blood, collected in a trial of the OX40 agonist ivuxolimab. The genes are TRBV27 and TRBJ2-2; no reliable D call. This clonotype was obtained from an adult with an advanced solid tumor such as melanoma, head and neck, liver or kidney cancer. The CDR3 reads CASRTELWDTGELFF. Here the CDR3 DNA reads TGTGCCAGCAGGACCGAACTTTGGGACACCGGGGAGCTGTTTTTT.